This T cell receptor beta chain came from a study of T cells in Graves' hyperthyroidism and ophthalmopathy. This clonotype was seen repeatedly, ten times or more. Amplified TCR beta CDR3 regions derived from RNA transcripts. HTBI primers were employed in a first-round RT-PCR of the TCR CDR3. TCRdb called the multiplex PCR reads again in MiXCR, with one record for every CDR3 protein. The sample contains some 510,000 distinct CDR3 sequences, under 25% of which appear only once. The germline CDR1 and CDR2 sequences are SGHRS and YFSETQ. Trimming pared 0 bases from V and 7 bases from J, leaving 10 bases between. CDR3 length: 13 residues. Absence of ophthalmopathy progression within 18 months defined stable Graves' hyperthyroidism.

The chain employs TRBV5-1 and TRBJ1-1; D is possibly TRBD1 (5 bases). Specimen: blood. The sequence was obtained from a young man with Graves' hyperthyroidism. This CDR3 reads CASSLDRPIEAFF. CDR3 coding DNA: TGCGCCAGCAGCTTGGACAGGCCAATTGAAGCTTTCTTT.